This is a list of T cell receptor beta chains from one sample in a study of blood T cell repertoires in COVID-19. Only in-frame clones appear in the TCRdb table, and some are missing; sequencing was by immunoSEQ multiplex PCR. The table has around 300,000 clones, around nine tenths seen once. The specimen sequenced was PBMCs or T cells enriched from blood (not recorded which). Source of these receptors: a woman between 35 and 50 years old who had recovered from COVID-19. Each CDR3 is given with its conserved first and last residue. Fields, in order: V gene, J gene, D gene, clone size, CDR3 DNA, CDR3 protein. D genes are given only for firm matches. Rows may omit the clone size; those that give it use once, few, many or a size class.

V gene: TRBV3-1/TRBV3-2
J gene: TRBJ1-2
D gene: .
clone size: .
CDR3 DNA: TGTGCCAGCAGCCAAGCTTCTAATGGCTACACCTTC
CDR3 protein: CASSQASNGYTF

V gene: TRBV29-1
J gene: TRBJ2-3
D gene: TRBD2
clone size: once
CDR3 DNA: TGCAGCGTTGGCCTAGCGGGAGGGCCGATCACAGATACGCAGTATTTT
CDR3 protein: CSVGLAGGPITDTQYF

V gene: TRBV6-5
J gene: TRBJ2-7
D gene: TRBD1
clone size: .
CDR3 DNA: TGTGCCAGCTCAAGGGACAGATCGATCTACGAGCAGTACTTC
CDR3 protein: CASSRDRSIYEQYF

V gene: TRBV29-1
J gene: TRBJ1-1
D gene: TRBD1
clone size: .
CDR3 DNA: TGCAGCGTTGGAAAGGGACAGACGAACACTGAAGCTTTCTTT
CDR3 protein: CSVGKGQTNTEAFF

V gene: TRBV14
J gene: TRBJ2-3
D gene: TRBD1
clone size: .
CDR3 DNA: TGTGCCAGCAGCCAAGCACAGGGGGTGGTTACGCAGTATTTT
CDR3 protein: CASSQAQGVVTQYF

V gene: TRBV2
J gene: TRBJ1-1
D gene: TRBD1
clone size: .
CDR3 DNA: TGTGCCAGCAGTGAAGTGCTGACAGGGCGGGCTTTCTTT
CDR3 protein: CASSEVLTGRAFF

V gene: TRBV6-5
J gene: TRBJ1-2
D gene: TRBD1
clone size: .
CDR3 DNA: TGTGCCAGCAGCCGCACCGGGACAGGGGACAGTGGCTACACCTTC
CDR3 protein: CASSRTGTGDSGYTF

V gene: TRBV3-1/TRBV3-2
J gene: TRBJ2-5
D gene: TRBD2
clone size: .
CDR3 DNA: TGTGCCAGCAGCCAGGGACTAGCGGGAGGAGAGACCCAGTACTTC
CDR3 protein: CASSQGLAGGETQYF

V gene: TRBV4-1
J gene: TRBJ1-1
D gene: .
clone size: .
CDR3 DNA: TGCGCCAGCAGCCAAGACAGGGTCATGAACACTGAAGCTTTCTTT
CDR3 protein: CASSQDRVMNTEAFF

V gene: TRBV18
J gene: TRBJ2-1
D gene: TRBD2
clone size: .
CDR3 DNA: TGTGCCAGCTCACCGGGACTAGCGGGAGTTTCCTACAATGAGCAGTTCTTC
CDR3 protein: CASSPGLAGVSYNEQFF

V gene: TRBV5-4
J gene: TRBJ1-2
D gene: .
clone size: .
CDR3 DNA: TGTGCCAGCAGCTTGGTGCGGGACCGACCTAACTATGGCTACACCTTC
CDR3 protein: CASSLVRDRPNYGYTF

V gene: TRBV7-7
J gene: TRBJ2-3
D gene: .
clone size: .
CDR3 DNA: TGTGCTAGCAGCTCAGGGCCCGGTAGGACAGATACGCAGTATTTT
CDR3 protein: CASSSGPGRTDTQYF

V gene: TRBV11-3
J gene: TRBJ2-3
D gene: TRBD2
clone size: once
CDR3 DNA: TGTGCCAGCAGCTTAGGAAGCGGGGGTGATACGCAGTATTTT
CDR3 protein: CASSLGSGGDTQYF

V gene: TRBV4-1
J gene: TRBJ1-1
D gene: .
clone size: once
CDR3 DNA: TGCGCCAGCAGCCCACGGACAGTGAACACTGAAGCTTTCTTT
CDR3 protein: CASSPRTVNTEAFF

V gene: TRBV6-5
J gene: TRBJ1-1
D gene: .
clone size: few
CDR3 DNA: TGTGCCAGCACCGCCGGGATCACAGCTTTCTTT
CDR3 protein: CASTAGITAFF

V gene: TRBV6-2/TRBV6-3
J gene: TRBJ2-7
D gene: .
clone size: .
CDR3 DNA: TGTGCCAGCAGTTCGTCCGGGAGAGGATCCTACGAGCAGTACTTC
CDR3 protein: CASSSSGRGSYEQYF

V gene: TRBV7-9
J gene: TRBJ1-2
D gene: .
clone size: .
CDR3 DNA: TGTGCCAGCAGCCCCAACCGAGGAACGGGTTATGGCTACACCTTC
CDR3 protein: CASSPNRGTGYGYTF

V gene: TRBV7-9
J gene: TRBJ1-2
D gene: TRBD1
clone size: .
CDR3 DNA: TGTGCCAGCAGCCTCGGACAGGGACCAACTGGCTACACCTTC
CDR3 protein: CASSLGQGPTGYTF

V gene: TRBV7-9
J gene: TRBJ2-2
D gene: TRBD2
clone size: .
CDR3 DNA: TGTGCCAGCAGCTGGACGACTAGCGGGGTATCGGGTACCGGGGAGCTGTTTTTT
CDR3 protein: CASSWTTSGVSGTGELFF

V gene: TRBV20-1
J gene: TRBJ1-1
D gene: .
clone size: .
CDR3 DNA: TGCAGTGCTAGCGTACAGGTTGAAGCTTTCTTT
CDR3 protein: CSASVQVEAFF

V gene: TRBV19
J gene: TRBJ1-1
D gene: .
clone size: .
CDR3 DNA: TGTGCCAGTATGGGGCCCAACAGGGACGGGAAGAACACTGAAGCTTTCTTT
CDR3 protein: CASMGPNRDGKNTEAFF